Listed here are 17 T cell receptor beta chains from one sample, sequenced in a study of CD8 T cells in ankylosing spondylitis. TCRdb called the 5' RACE reads again in MiXCR, with one record for every CDR3 protein. The data show 350,000 or so distinct CDR3 sequences, roughly 14% seen once. The material sequenced was blood, either unsorted or a sorted T cell fraction (not recorded which). The receptor set was obtained from a male donor with ankylosing spondylitis or in good health (not recorded which).

This clonotype appeared a few times. The rearrangement links TRBV11-2 to TRBJ1-2, with no clear D. Germline V gives CDR1 SGHAT, CDR2 FQNNGV. This CDR3 contains 13 residues. Trimming took 1 base from V and 14 from J, leaving 17 bases between them. In DNA form, the CDR3 reads TGTGCCAGCAGCTTAGTCGTCGCGACGAGGCGGACCTTC. It codes for CASSLVVATRRTF.

This clonotype was seen a handful of times. V usage is TRBV24-1 and J usage is TRBJ2-3; 10 bases are shared with TRBD2. The CDR3 is 17 amino acids. Looked up from germline, CDR1 is KGHDR and CDR2 is SFDVKD. V dropped 4 bases and J dropped 3; count of bases not matched to a gene: 9. CDR3 sequence reads: CATSDPPSGGATDTQYF. DNA for the CDR3: TGTGCCACCAGTGACCCCCCAAGCGGGGGGGCAACAGATACGCAGTATTTT.

This clonotype came up many times. V usage is TRBV20-1 and J usage is TRBJ1-2; D uncertain. Germline values: CDR1 DFQATT, CDR2 SNEGSKA (reference sequence). This CDR3 spans 16 amino acids. Deletions cut 5 bases from V and 2 bases from J, with 21 bases between. The CDR3 reads CSAPPGGGVGNYGYTF. The CDR3 DNA reads TGCAGTGCTCCACCCGGAGGCGGGGTAGGGAACTATGGCTACACCTTC.

In this sample, this clonotype turned up a few times. This chain connects TRBV18 to TRBJ2-7; no clear D. The germline CDR1 and CDR2 sequences are KGHSH and LQKENI. The CDR3 covers 12 residues. V lost 4 bases and J 5 bases, leaving 9 bases between the germline ends. As DNA, the CDR3 is TGTGCCAGCTCACTCGCTCAGGACGAGCAGTACTTC. Its translation is CASSLAQDEQYF.

The J gene is TRBJ2-3, the V gene TRBV10-3, with 8 bases fitting TRBD2. The CDR3 has 14 residues. The J segment lost 6 bases and the V segment lost 3 bases, leaving 5 bases of the junction unmatched. Germline V gene lookup returns CDR1 ENHRY and CDR2 SYGVKD. The CDR3 DNA reads TGTGCCATCAGTGAAACGGGGGGGACCGATACGCAGTATTTT. Protein sequence: CAISETGGTDTQYF.

The chain recombines TRBV5-1 with TRBJ2-7; D may be TRBD1 or TRBD2 (5 bases each). Germline V gives CDR1 SGHRS, CDR2 YFSETQ. The length of the CDR3 is 14 residues. Trimming left V 5 bases short and J 2 bases short, with 14 bases between. The CDR3 loop is CASRSGVGAYEQYF. The CDR3 DNA sequence: TGCGCCAGCAGATCCGGCGTGGGGGCCTACGAGCAGTACTTC.

This clonotype was seen only a few times. This sequence joins TRBV20-1 and TRBJ1-2, with 7 bases aligning to TRBD1. J lost 6 bases, V lost 6 bases, and 7 bases had no gene match. Looked up from germline, CDR1 is DFQATT and CDR2 is SNEGSKA (reference sequence). The CDR3 runs to 12 residues. The CDR3 is CSATFQGDGYTF. The CDR3 DNA reads TGCAGTGCCACCTTCCAGGGGGATGGCTACACCTTC.

This clonotype has more than one count but fewer than ten. The chain carries TRBV5-1 and TRBJ2-7, with 9 bases that match TRBD1. This CDR3 comprises 20 residues. V was pared by 0 bases and J by 2 bases, with 18 bases of the junction left unmatched. Germline V gives CDR1 SGHRS, CDR2 YFSETQ. In nucleotides, the CDR3 is TGCGCCAGCAGCTTGGCCCGGTCCCGAAAGGGACAGGGTGGTACCTACGAGCAGTACTTC. Protein sequence: CASSLARSRKGQGGTYEQYF.

The chain is built from TRBV4-2 and TRBJ2-2, with D perhaps TRBD1 (5 bases). Germline CDR1 and CDR2: LGHNA and YNFKEQ. This CDR3 has 15 residues. The V end was cut by 3 bases, the J end by 6 bases, with 14 bases between. The CDR3 DNA is TGTGCCAGCAGCCATTTGAGGACATCCCCCGGGGAGCTGTTTTTT. It specifies CASSHLRTSPGELFF.

This clonotype was seen many times. The chain joins TRBV7-9 to TRBJ1-3, with D unresolved. The V and J ends lost 6 bases and 1 base respectively, with 16 bases between them. This CDR3 is 16 amino acids long. CDR1 is SEHNR, CDR2 FQNEAQ, per germline (reference sequence). The CDR3 loop reads CASSLTTEESGNTIYF. The CDR3 DNA follows: TGTGCCAGCAGTCTCACAACGGAGGAGTCTGGAAACACCATATATTTT.

This chain links TRBV5-1 with TRBJ2-7; tentative D call: TRBD2 (6 bases). There are 15 residues in the CDR3. Trimming left V 0 bases short and J 7 bases short, with 17 bases between. Per germline, CDR1 SGHRS and CDR2 YFSETQ. The CDR3 nucleotides read TGCGCCAGCAGCTTGGGAGCTGGGCCGGGGAGGGAGCAGTACTTC. This codes for CASSLGAGPGREQYF.

V is TRBV24-1 and J is TRBJ2-2, with unresolved D. The CDR3 has 14 amino acids. The germline gives CDR1 KGHDR, CDR2 SFDVKD. Trimming left V 4 bases short and J 4 bases short, with 9 bases between. CDR3 nucleotide sequence: TGTGCCACCAGTGAGGCCACGGCCACCGGGGAGCTGTTTTTT. This gives the protein CATSEATATGELFF.

This clonotype was recorded a few times. The chain carries TRBV6-1 and TRBJ2-1; 8 bases match TRBD2. Germline values: CDR1 MNHNS, CDR2 SASEGT. The CDR3 totals 14 residues. The V segment lost 9 bases and the J segment 8 bases; nucleotides outside the gene matches: 12. The DNA of the CDR3 is TGTGCCAGTGGAGCGGGAGAGAGATTCGATGAGCAGTTCTTC. As protein: CASGAGERFDEQFF.

This clonotype occurred many times. This rearrangement joins TRBV12-3 or TRBV12-4 to TRBJ1-5, with a tentative D call TRBD1 (6 bases). The CDR3 runs 13 residues. V dropped 5 bases and J dropped 7 bases, with 12 bases sitting between them. The CDR3 DNA follows: TGTGCCAGCAGTCCAGGGGAAGGGCAGCCCCAGCATTTT. It codes for CASSPGEGQPQHF.

V gene TRBV15 combines with J gene TRBJ2-1; 10 bases align to TRBD2. The CDR3 totals 17 residues. CDR1 is LNHNV and CDR2 is YYDKDF in the germline V gene (reference sequence). Trimming cost V 1 base and J 3 bases; bases outside gene matches: 6. CDR3 nucleotides: TGTGCCACCAGCAGAGTCGGACTAGCGGCGGTCTACAATGAGCAGTTCTTC. It codes for CATSRVGLAAVYNEQFF. The complete variable domain, with remaining parts taken from reference TRBV15 and TRBJ2-1, reads DAMVIQNPRYQVTQFGKPVTLSCSQTLNHNVMYWYQQKSSQAPKLLFHYYDKDFNNEADTPDNFQSRRPNTSFCFLDIRSPGLGDTAMYLCATSRVGLAAVYNEQFFGPGTRLTVL.

This clonotype was detected only a few times. The chain couples TRBV5-1 to TRBJ2-5; D may be TRBD2 (5 bases). CDR3 length: 14 residues. V lost 4 bases and J 2 bases, leaving 12 bases between the germline ends. Germline V gene lookup returns CDR1 SGHRS and CDR2 YFSETQ. The CDR3 DNA reads as TGCGCCAGCAGCCTACTAGAAGGGCAAGAGACCCAGTACTTC. Translated: CASSLLEGQETQYF.

The rearrangement links TRBV6-5 to TRBJ2-2, with 7 bases aligning to TRBD1. The CDR3 is made up of 16 amino acids. Trimming removed 0 bases from V and 7 bases from J; junction bases left unmatched: 8. Germline CDR1 is MNHEY and CDR2 is SVGAGI. CDR3 amino acids: CASSYSDNRGGGELFF. The CDR3 coding sequence is TGTGCCAGCAGTTACTCAGATAACAGGGGCGGCGGGGAGCTGTTTTTT.